Sequencing of this T cell receptor (beta chain) was carried out in a study of blood T cell repertoires in COVID-19. Study overall: Researchers got acute and convalescent COVID-19 samples from the United States, Italy and Spain. Sources were T cells, B-cell-depleted T cells, or PBMCs; the material itself was cDNA or gDNA.

CDR3 length: 16 residues. Germline V gene sequence: CDR1 MNHEY, CDR2 SMNVEV (reference sequence). J gave up 3 bases and V 6 bases, and 14 bases lay outside the gene matches. Original data processing: Amplification with reference gene primers provided the estimates of nucleated cell counts. Produced via immunoSEQ multiplex PCR; TCRdb's table is partial and in-frame only. The V and J calls and clone size are taken from that table; D and trimming were inferred from the DNA. The sample yields around 300,000 clones, about 89% seen once. This clone was seen a single time. This receptor was taken from a woman aged 35 to 49 who had recovered from COVID-19. The V gene is TRBV27, the J gene TRBJ2-7; the match to TRBD2 covers 7 bases. Sequencing was carried out using peripheral blood. The CDR3 DNA is TGTGCCAGCAGCACTACCGGGACTATTCAGAGCTACGAGCAGTACTTC. It is translated as CASSTTGTIQSYEQYF.